A single sample is the source of the 25 T cell receptor beta chains below, sequenced in a study of CD8 T cells in ankylosing spondylitis listed by TCRdb under 2017. Libraries were built with 5' RACE. Sequencer: Illumina HiSeq 2500. TCRdb reanalyzed the raw reads on its own, using fastp at Q25 for trimming and MiXCR for clone calling, and kept in-frame beta chains. Identical CDR3 protein sequences are pooled into one entry, listed with their most common genes and DNA. The sample table holds around 250,000 distinct CDR3 sequences, of which approximately 11% were seen once. The ten most abundant clones make up around 7% of the sample. Sequenced: blood, either unsorted or a sorted T cell fraction (not recorded which). The receptors were sampled from a male donor with ankylosing spondylitis or in good health (not recorded which).

This clonotype came up many times. The chain combines TRBV5-1 with TRBJ2-1, with TRBD2 identical over 11 bases. The CDR3 is made up of 17 amino acids. The germline V gene has CDR1 SGHRS and CDR2 YFSETQ. After removal of 0 bases from V and 5 bases from J, the junction contained 7 bases not matched to a gene. The CDR3 sequence is CASSLGPSGRIHNEQFF. CDR3 in DNA: TGCGCCAGCAGCTTGGGGCCTAGCGGGAGGATCCACAATGAGCAGTTCTTC.

This clonotype occurred many times. This chain connects TRBV27 to TRBJ2-7; D is unresolved. The CDR3 is made up of 14 amino acids. V lost 6 bases, J lost 2 bases, and 14 bases lay in between. Germline CDR1 reads MNHEY; CDR2 reads SMNVEV (reference sequence). The CDR3 here is CASSHLGRTYEQYF. The CDR3 coding sequence is TGTGCCAGCAGCCACCTGGGCAGAACCTACGAGCAGTACTTC.

At least ten counts were recorded for this clonotype. The V and J genes are TRBV5-1 and TRBJ1-1, with a weak D call TRBD1 (6 bases). This CDR3 has 13 residues. Trimming took off 1 base at V and 5 bases at J, with 9 bases between the two ends. Germline V gene sequence: CDR1 SGHRS, CDR2 YFSETQ. The CDR3 here is CASSLLGGTEAFF. DNA of the CDR3: TGCGCCAGCAGCTTGTTAGGGGGGACTGAAGCTTTCTTT.

This clonotype was seen a handful of times. The chain recombines TRBV5-6 with TRBJ2-1, with 9 bases identical to TRBD2. The V gene end was trimmed by 4 bases and the J gene end by 5 bases; junction bases not matched to a gene: 7. This CDR3 has 15 amino acids. Germline V gives CDR1 SGHDT, CDR2 YYEEEE. The CDR3 sequence: CASSRAAGGNNEQFF. In nucleotides, the CDR3 is TGTGCCAGCAGCCGTGCGGCGGGGGGGAACAATGAGCAGTTCTTC.

This clonotype was observed many times. J is TRBJ1-4 and V is TRBV12-3 or TRBV12-4; TRBD1 matches at 8 bases. The length of the CDR3 is 15 residues. V lost 5 bases and J lost 5; bases outside the gene matches: 7. CDR3 protein: CASSRPDRANEKLFF. CDR3 coding DNA: TGTGCCAGCAGTCGACCGGACAGGGCAAATGAAAAACTGTTTTTT.

Many counts were recorded for this clonotype. The rearrangement links TRBV20-1 to TRBJ2-4; no reliable D call. The CDR3 sequence is 15 residues long. CDR1 DFQATT and CDR2 SNEGSKA come from the germline V gene (reference sequence). Trimming shortened V by 0 bases and J by 6 bases, and 15 bases separated the two germline ends. For the CDR3, the DNA is TGCAGTGCTAGAGATCAAGAAGCAGCAGGAAACATTCAGTACTTC. It translates to CSARDQEAAGNIQYF.

This clonotype was counted between two and nine times. The chain joins TRBV3-1 to TRBJ1-1; 7 positions match TRBD1. The CDR3 has 15 residues. Germline CDR1 reads LGHDT; CDR2 reads YNNKEL (reference sequence). J lost 1 base, V lost 3 bases, and 5 bases had no gene match. CDR3 coding DNA: TGTGCCAGCAGCCAGACCGGACAGGCGAACACTGAAGCTTTCTTT. Protein: CASSQTGQANTEAFF. Combining the CDR3 with reference TRBV3-1 and TRBJ1-1 gives the whole variable domain DTAVSQTPKYLVTQMGNDKSIKCEQNLGHDTMYWYKQDSKKFLKIMFSYNNKELIINETVPNRFSPKSPDKAHLNLHINSLELGDSAVYFCASSQTGQANTEAFFGQGTRLTVV.

This clonotype has ten or more counts. The J gene is TRBJ2-3, the V gene TRBV5-5; a weak D match, TRBD2 (6 bases). CDR1 SGHKS and CDR2 YYEKEE come from the germline V gene (reference sequence). This CDR3 is built from 14 residues. Trimming removed 9 bases at V and 0 bases at J, with 14 bases between. CDR3 sequence (DNA): TGTGCCACCAACCCGGGACTGAGCACAGATACGCAGTATTTT. Protein: CATNPGLSTDTQYF. Supplemented by reference TRBV5-5 and TRBJ2-3, the full variable domain reads DAGVTQSPTHLIKTRGQQVTLRCSPISGHKSVSWYQQVLGQGPQFIFQYYEKEERGRGNFPDRFSARQFPNYSSELNVNALLLGDSALYLCATNPGLSTDTQYFGPGTRLTVL.

This clonotype was found many times. V gene TRBV5-1 combines with J gene TRBJ2-1; D unclear. Germline assignment: CDR1 SGHRS and CDR2 YFSETQ. Trimming left V 0 bases short and J 4 bases short, with 8 bases between. The CDR3 contains 14 residues. CDR3 bases: TGCGCCAGCAGCTTGGAAGGGATATACAATGAGCAGTTCTTC. Protein: CASSLEGIYNEQFF.

This clonotype was counted ten times or more. This chain uses TRBV29-1 with TRBJ2-4; no definite D call. In germline, CDR1 is SQVTM, CDR2 ANQGSEA. V was shortened by 4 bases and J by 1 base, with 8 bases between the two germline ends. CDR3 length equals 13 residues. The CDR3 protein is CSVVDRAKNIQYF. CDR3 coding DNA: TGCAGCGTTGTTGATCGGGCCAAAAACATTCAGTACTTC. Looking up the rest from reference TRBV29-1 and TRBJ2-4 gives the full variable domain: SAVISQKPSRDICQRGTSLTIQCQVDSQVTMMFWYRQQPGQSLTLIATANQGSEATYESGFVIDKFPISRPNLTFSTLTVSNMSPEDSSIYLCSVVDRAKNIQYFGAGTRLSVL.

This clonotype was picked up a small number of times. The chain has TRBV28 and TRBJ1-5; D ambiguous. V lost 2 bases and J lost 0, with 20 bases in between. Per germline, CDR1 MDHEN and CDR2 SYDVKM. The CDR3 sequence is 19 residues long. This chain's CDR3 is CASSLSLTAGSNSNQPQHF. CDR3 coding DNA: TGTGCCAGCAGTTTAAGTTTAACGGCGGGATCTAATAGCAATCAGCCCCAGCATTTT.

The genes are TRBV28 and TRBJ1-2; D is unresolved. The ends were cut back, 6 bases at V and 6 bases at J, with 17 bases in the middle. The CDR3 has 14 amino acids. CDR1 is MDHEN and CDR2 is SYDVKM in the germline V gene. Here the CDR3 reads CASSQLRTRNGYTF. In DNA, the CDR3 is TGTGCCAGCAGCCAGCTGCGGACCCGAAATGGCTACACCTTC.

This clonotype was seen at least ten times. The J gene is TRBJ2-7, the V gene TRBV5-1; 7 bases match TRBD1. From germline, CDR1 is SGHRS and CDR2 YFSETQ. Trimming cost V 4 bases and J 1 base; bases outside gene matches: 5. The CDR3 is made up of 14 amino acids. The CDR3, as DNA: TGCGCCAGCAGCACAAGACAGGGATCCTACGAGCAGTACTTC. Protein product: CASSTRQGSYEQYF.

This clonotype was found a few times. The chain joins TRBV20-1 to TRBJ2-2; D not certain. With 2 bases removed from V and 5 bases from J, the gap between germline ends came to 3 bases. Germline CDR1 and CDR2: DFQATT and SNEGSKA (reference sequence). The CDR3 consists of 11 residues. The CDR3 DNA follows: TGCAGTGCTAGATTAACCGGGGAGCTGTTTTTT. As protein: CSARLTGELFF.

The V and J genes are TRBV24-1 and TRBJ2-1; D gene unclear. The CDR3 loop spans 15 amino acids. V lost 3 bases to trimming and J lost 7 bases, with 15 bases between them. Germline values: CDR1 KGHDR, CDR2 SFDVKD. The DNA of the CDR3 is TGTGCCACCAGTGATAGTTTAAACTACATGAATGAGCAGTTCTTC. Encoded protein: CATSDSLNYMNEQFF.

This clonotype was seen a handful of times. This rearrangement joins TRBV7-8 to TRBJ2-1; TRBD2 matches at 7 bases. The V segment lost 1 base and the J segment 4 bases; nucleotides outside the gene matches: 7. Germline lookup yields CDR1 SGHVS and CDR2 FQNEAQ. The CDR3 is made up of 16 amino acids. The CDR3 reads CASSLVERGLYNEQFF. The DNA of the CDR3 is TGTGCCAGCAGCTTAGTAGAGCGGGGACTATACAATGAGCAGTTCTTC.

This clonotype was counted ten times or more. This chain uses TRBV5-6 with TRBJ1-5; 10 bases agree with TRBD1. CDR1 and CDR2 (germline): SGHDT, YYEEEE. Trimming took 4 bases from V and 1 from J; bases not matched to a gene: 5. The CDR3 totals 16 residues. The CDR3 DNA is TGTGCCAGCAGCCCCGGGACAGGGGAGAGCAATCAGCCCCAGCATTTT. This encodes CASSPGTGESNQPQHF.

This clonotype was counted ten times or more. V and J are TRBV29-1 and TRBJ1-1; D is ambiguous. With 6 bases removed from V and 9 bases from J, the gap between germline ends came to 11 bases. Germline loops: CDR1 SQVTM, CDR2 ANQGSEA. CDR3 length: 10 residues. CDR3 DNA: TGCAGCGTATACCGGGGAAAAGCTTTCTTT. It encodes CSVYRGKAFF. Using reference TRBV29-1 and TRBJ1-1 for the parts outside the CDR3, the full variable domain is SAVISQKPSRDICQRGTSLTIQCQVDSQVTMMFWYRQQPGQSLTLIATANQGSEATYESGFVIDKFPISRPNLTFSTLTVSNMSPEDSSIYLCSVYRGKAFFGQGTRLTVV.

At least ten counts were recorded for this clonotype. V usage is TRBV4-1 and J usage is TRBJ1-5; D is ambiguous. V dropped 5 bases and J dropped 5 bases, with 10 bases sitting between them. The germline gives CDR1 MGHRA, CDR2 YSYEKL. The CDR3 runs to 13 residues. This CDR3 is CASSERVYQPQHF. The CDR3 DNA is TGCGCCAGCAGCGAAAGGGTCTATCAGCCCCAGCATTTT.

Comment on this clonotype: A much larger clone lies one base from this, so it may be a read error. The V and J genes are TRBV28 and TRBJ1-4; D gene ambiguous. CDR3 length equals 14 residues. Trimming left V 4 bases short and J 10 bases short, with 16 bases between. Germline V gene lookup returns CDR1 MDHEN and CDR2 SYDVKM. This chain's CDR3 is CASSSNMVRGKLFF. CDR3 sequence (DNA): TGTGCCAGCAGTTCAAATATGGTTCGAGGAAAACTGTTTTTT.

As for this clonotype: This may be a read error: a much more frequent sequence differs by one nucleotide. The V call is TRBV5-1, the J call TRBJ1-1; weak D call: TRBD1 (5 bases). This CDR3 spans 16 amino acids. CDR1 and CDR2 (germline): SGHRS, YFSETQ. The germline V and J ends were trimmed by 6 bases and 0 bases, with 18 bases remaining between them. In DNA, the CDR3 is TGCGCCAGCAACTGGGAGGTAGGGGCGGTGAACACTGAAGCTTTCTTT. Translating gives CASNWEVGAVNTEAFF.

This clonotype was counted ten times or more. The V and J genes are TRBV12-3 or TRBV12-4 and TRBJ2-1, with no clear D. This CDR3 spans 12 amino acids. Trimming took off 1 base at V and 9 bases at J, with 7 bases between the two ends. In DNA, the CDR3 is TGTGCCAGCAGTTTAGTCCCCGGTGAGCAGTTCTTC. Translated, it gives CASSLVPGEQFF.

This clonotype was observed at least ten times. Germline and junction disagree at one end, which may indicate a read error. This chain connects TRBV5-1 to TRBJ1-4; maybe TRBD1 (6 bases). The CDR3 runs to 12 residues. In germline, CDR1 is SGHRS, CDR2 YFSETQ. The CDR3 bases are TGCGCCAGCAGCGAACTACAGGGTGTCGCCACTTTT. Protein: CASSELQGVATF.

The chain recombines TRBV5-1 with TRBJ1-2; 8 bases match TRBD1. Germline V gene sequence: CDR1 SGHRS, CDR2 YFSETQ. This CDR3 spans 14 amino acids. The J segment lost 4 bases and the V segment lost 4 bases, leaving 6 bases of the junction unmatched. The DNA of the CDR3 is TGCGCCAGCAGCCCCCCGACAGGGGTCTATGGCTACACCTTC. Amino acids: CASSPPTGVYGYTF.

This clonotype was counted at least ten times. The V call is TRBV20-1, the J call TRBJ2-3; no clear D gene. Germline CDR1 and CDR2: DFQATT and SNEGSKA (reference sequence). V was shortened by 6 bases and J by 4 bases, with 14 bases between the two germline ends. This CDR3 spans 13 amino acids. Here the CDR3 DNA reads TGCAGTGCCCCCGGTCAGGCAGCAGATACGCAGTATTTT. It translates to CSAPGQAADTQYF.